This T cell receptor beta chain was sequenced in a study of blood T cell repertoires in COVID-19. Study information: From T cells, B-cell-depleted T cells, or PBMCs came the material, which was cDNA or gDNA.

This CDR3 has 14 residues. Germline-derived CDR1 and CDR2 are SNHLY and FYNNEI. Trimming cost V 6 bases and J 7 bases, with 13 bases left between them. In the original analysis: Reference gene primer amplification in the assay estimated nucleated cell counts. Only in-frame clones appear in the TCRdb table, and some are missing; sequencing was by immunoSEQ multiplex PCR. That table is the source of V, J and clone size, and D and trimming were worked out from the DNA. Of about 78,000 clones detected, more than 80% appear once; the ten largest clones hold less than 0.85%. V and J are TRBV2 and TRBJ1-6, with D unresolved. The sequenced sample was peripheral blood. The receptor comes from an elderly woman with acute or convalescent COVID-19. CDR3 amino acids: CASRRPTTNSPLHF. The CDR3 DNA reads TGTGCCAGCAGGAGACCCACTACGAATTCACCCCTCCACTTT.